This TCR beta chain derives from a study of shared clonotypes between healthy human individuals. Method: immunoSEQ multiplex PCR; TCRdb's copy keeps in-frame clones and lacks some. The top ten hold roughly 1.7% of the sample, which has around 750,000 clones, around two thirds seen once. V lost 0 bases, J lost 9 bases, and 12 bases lay in between. Germline loops: CDR1 SGHAT, CDR2 FQNNGV. CDR3 length: 13 amino acids. This sequence joins TRBV11-2 and TRBJ2-7, with D maybe TRBD1 (5 bases). Sequencing input: memory CD4+ T cells sorted from blood. Subset of the sample: CD45RA-negative fraction. The sequence derives from a woman aged 25-40 years in good health. The CDR3 loop is CASSLDRQLGQYF. The CDR3 region has the DNA TGTGCCAGCAGCTTAGATCGACAGCTAGGGCAGTACTTC.